This TCR beta chain originates from a study of CD8+ T cells in alopecia areata. Treatment given: oral pan-JAK inhibitor, 5-10 mg twice daily. Following extraction, RNA underwent reverse transcription to cDNA, which served as the sequencing template. Data came from immunoSEQ multiplex PCR; TCRdb stores just in-frame clones and leaves some out. The table records 40,000 to 45,000 clones, 80% to 95% of them present only once. V was pared by 1 base and J by 8 bases, with 3 bases between. CDR1 and CDR2 (germline): MDHEN, SYDVKM. The CDR3 length is 11 residues. The source of this sequence is a human donor with alopecia areata. This chain connects TRBV28 to TRBJ2-1; D unclear. The starting material was CD8+ T cells sorted from blood, obtained at week 24, from a patient treated with tofacitinib. CDR3 bases: TGTGCCAGCAGTTTATTGTATGAGCAGTTCTTC. Protein: CASSLLYEQFF.